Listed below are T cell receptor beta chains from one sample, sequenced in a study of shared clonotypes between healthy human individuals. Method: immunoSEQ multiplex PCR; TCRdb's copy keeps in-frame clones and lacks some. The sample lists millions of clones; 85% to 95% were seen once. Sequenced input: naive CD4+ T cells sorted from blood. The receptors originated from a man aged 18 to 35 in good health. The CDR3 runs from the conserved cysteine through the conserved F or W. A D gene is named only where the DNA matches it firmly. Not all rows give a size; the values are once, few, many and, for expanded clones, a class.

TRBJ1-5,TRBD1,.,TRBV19,TGTGCCAGTAGTATTGGGACAGGGCATAGCAATCAGCCCCAGCATTTT,CASSIGTGHSNQPQHF
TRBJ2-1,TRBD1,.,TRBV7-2,TGTGCCAGCAGCTTACAACCGGGACAGGGGCTCAATGAGCAGTTCTTC,CASSLQPGQGLNEQFF
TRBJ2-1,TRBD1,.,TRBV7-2,TGTGCCAGCAGCTCAACACAGGGGGCGGTTATCCATGAGCAGTTCTTC,CASSSTQGAVIHEQFF
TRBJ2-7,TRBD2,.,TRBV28,TGTGCCAGCAGGCCCTCGACTAGCGGGGGGGCCAGGCCCGAGCAGTACTTC,CASRPSTSGGARPEQYF
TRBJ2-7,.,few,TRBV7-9,TGTGCCAGCCGTGCCTCGACGGTAACCTACGAGCAGTACTTC,CASRASTVTYEQYF
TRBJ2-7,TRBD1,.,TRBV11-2,TGTGCCAGCAGCTTAGGGGCTACAGGGGCCCTACTGGACCCCTACGAGCAGTACTTC,CASSLGATGALLDPYEQYF
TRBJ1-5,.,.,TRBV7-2,TGTGCCAGCAGCTTCGGAGATCAGCCCCAGCATTTT,CASSFGDQPQHF
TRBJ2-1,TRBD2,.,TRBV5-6,TGTGCCAGCAGCTGGGAGACTAGCGGGAGGGCCGTGAATGAGCAGTTCTTC,CASSWETSGRAVNEQFF
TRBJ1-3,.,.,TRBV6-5,TGTGCCAGCAGCTACGGCCCCTCTGGAAACACCATATATTTT,CASSYGPSGNTIYF
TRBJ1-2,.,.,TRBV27,TGTGCCAGCAGTTTAGGGCAGGGGCTGGGCTCTGGCTACACCTTC,CASSLGQGLGSGYTF
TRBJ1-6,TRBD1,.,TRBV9,TGTGCCAGCAGCGCGGGACAGTCCTATTCACCCCTCCACTTT,CASSAGQSYSPLHF
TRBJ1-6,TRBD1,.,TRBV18,TGTGCCAGCTCACCAGGGACAGGGGGTTTTAATTCACCCCTCCACTTT,CASSPGTGGFNSPLHF
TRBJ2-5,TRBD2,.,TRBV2,TGTGCCAGCAGCGCCACTAGCGGGAGTGGTAAGACCCAGTACTTC,CASSATSGSGKTQYF
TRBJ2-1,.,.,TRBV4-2,TGTGCCAGCAGCCAAGGTGCTCTGGGGCCTGAGCAGTTCTTC,CASSQGALGPEQFF
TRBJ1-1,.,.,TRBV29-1,TGCAGCGTGGCGGGACATTTGAACACTGAAGCTTTCTTT,CSVAGHLNTEAFF
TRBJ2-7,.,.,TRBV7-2,TGTGCCAGCAGCTCTTCCTTGACAGGCTACGAGCAGTACTTC,CASSSSLTGYEQYF
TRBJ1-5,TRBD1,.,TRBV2,TGTGCCAGCTCCAGGGGGAATCAGCCCCAGCATTTT,CASSRGNQPQHF
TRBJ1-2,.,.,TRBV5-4,TGTGCCAGCAGCTTGGCGGGATTTGGCTACACCTTC,CASSLAGFGYTF
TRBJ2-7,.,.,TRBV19,TGTGCCAGTAGTAGGGACCGAGATCTCTACGAGCAGTACTTC,CASSRDRDLYEQYF
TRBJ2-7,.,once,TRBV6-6,TGTGCCAGCAGTAGACAGGTGACCTACGAGCAGTACTTC,CASSRQVTYEQYF
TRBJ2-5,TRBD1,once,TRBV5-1,TGCGCCAGCAGCTTAACCGGACAGGTCGAGACCCAGTACTTC,CASSLTGQVETQYF
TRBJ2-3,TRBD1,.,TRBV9,TGTGCCAGCGAGGGGGCGACGAGGACAGATACGCAGTATTTT,CASEGATRTDTQYF
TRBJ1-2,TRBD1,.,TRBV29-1,TGCAGCGTTAGAGGCGGGACAGGGATCTATGGCTACACCTTC,CSVRGGTGIYGYTF
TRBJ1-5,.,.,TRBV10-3,TGTGCCATCAGTGGCGGCCCCTCTGGAAGCAATCAGCCCCAGCATTTT,CAISGGPSGSNQPQHF
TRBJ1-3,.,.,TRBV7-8,TGTGCCAGCAGCTTAGAGGGGTTCTCTGGAAACACCATATATTTT,CASSLEGFSGNTIYF
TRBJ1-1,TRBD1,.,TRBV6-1,TGTGCCAGCAGAGAAGCGCTTACAGGGGGATCTGAAGCTTTCTTT,CASREALTGGSEAFF
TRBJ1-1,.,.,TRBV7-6,TGTGCCAGCAGCTTTACCGGGGAGACTGAAGCTTTCTTT,CASSFTGETEAFF
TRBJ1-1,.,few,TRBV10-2,TGCGCCAGCAGTGAGACAGGGAGGTACACTGAAGCTTTCTTT,CASSETGRYTEAFF